Below, one TCR beta chain is given with its context. The sample belongs to a study of blood T cell repertoires in COVID-19. Study summary: Samples representing acute and convalescent COVID-19 were sourced from the United States, Italy and Spain. Sample material is recorded as cDNA or gDNA derived from T cells, B-cell-depleted T cells, or PBMCs.

Germline CDR1 SEHNR, CDR2 FQNEAQ (reference sequence). The CDR3 is 15 residues long. Trimming at V came to 0 bases and at J to 3 bases, leaving 1 base not matched to a gene. Original analysis: The authors estimated nucleated cell counts from reference gene primer amplification. The table came from immunoSEQ multiplex PCR; TCRdb's copy has only in-frame clones and leaves some out. The DNA gave D and trimming, while V, J and clone size come from that table. This repertoire shows some 76,000 clones, 90% found once; its top ten account for 5% to 6.5%. The chain uses TRBV7-9 and TRBJ2-7, with 11 bases lining up with TRBD2. The source of this sequence is a woman aged 18-35 years with acute or convalescent COVID-19. Sequencing was done on a sample of peripheral blood. CDR3 bases: TGTGCCAGCAGCTTAGCGGGACTAGCGGACTACGAGCAGTACTTC. This translates into CASSLAGLADYEQYF.